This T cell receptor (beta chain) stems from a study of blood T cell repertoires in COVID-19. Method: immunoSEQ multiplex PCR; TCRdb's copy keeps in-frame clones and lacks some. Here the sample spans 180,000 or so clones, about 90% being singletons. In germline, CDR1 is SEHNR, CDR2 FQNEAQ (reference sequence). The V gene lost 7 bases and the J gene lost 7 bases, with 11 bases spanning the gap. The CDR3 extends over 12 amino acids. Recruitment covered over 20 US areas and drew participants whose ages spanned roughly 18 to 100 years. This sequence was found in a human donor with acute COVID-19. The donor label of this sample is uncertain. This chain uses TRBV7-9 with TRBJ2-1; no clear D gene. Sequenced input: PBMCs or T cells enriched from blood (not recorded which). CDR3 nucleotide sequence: TGTGCCAGCAAGGCGGCCGGTAATGAGCAGTTCTTC. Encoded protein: CASKAAGNEQFF.